The entry that follows covers one T cell receptor beta chain sequence. Assay: immunoSEQ multiplex PCR; the TCRdb copy retains only in-frame clones and omits some. The table lists about 190,000 clones, roughly 85% of them singletons. The V end lost 0 bases, the J end lost 4 bases, and 6 bases lay between the germline ends. The CDR3 consists of 13 residues. Germline CDR1 reads SGHVS; CDR2 reads FQNEAQ. These data are taken from a study of blood T cell repertoires in COVID-19. Sequencing was performed on peripheral blood. The source of this sequence is a woman in her seventies with acute or convalescent COVID-19. The chain couples TRBV7-8 to TRBJ1-1; D gene uncertain. In DNA, the CDR3 is TGTGCCAGCAGCTTAGCGGAGTCCACTGAAGCTTTCTTT. The encoded protein is CASSLAESTEAFF. Supplemented by reference TRBV7-8 and TRBJ1-1, the full variable domain reads GAGVSQSPRYKVAKRGQDVALRCDPISGHVSLFWYQQALGQGPEFLTYFQNEAQLDKSGLPSDRFFAERPEGSVSTLKIQRTQQEDSAVYLCASSLAESTEAFFGQGTRLTVV.